One sample yielded the 6 T cell receptor beta chains listed below, sequenced in a study of cytomegalovirus exposure and HLA in healthy donors. With 60 Vbeta and 13 Jbeta primers, the PCR was carried out. Assay: immunoSEQ multiplex PCR; the TCRdb copy retains only in-frame clones and omits some. The repertoire holds about 240,000 clones, with roughly four fifths as singletons. Sequenced: PBMCs. These receptors all stem from an older woman in good health and CMV-seropositive.

The genes are TRBV28 and TRBJ1-4; TRBD1 is a possible D gene (6 bases). V shed 5 bases and J shed 7 bases, with 14 bases lying between them. This CDR3 is built from 14 residues. Germline CDR1 MDHEN, CDR2 SYDVKM. The CDR3 reads CASSPSGGLEKLFF. Here the CDR3 DNA reads TGTGCCAGCAGTCCCTCTGGGGGCCTTGAAAAACTGTTTTTT.

This clone was observed once. The genes are TRBV2 and TRBJ2-2; no reliable D call. V lost 6 bases and J 4 bases, leaving 15 bases between the germline ends. Germline V gives CDR1 SNHLY, CDR2 FYNNEI. The CDR3 extends over 15 amino acids. The DNA of the CDR3 is TGTGCCAGCAGGATAGCTGCGTCGGGCACCGGGGAGCTGTTTTTT. Its translation: CASRIAASGTGELFF.

This clone has just a few counts. The rearrangement links TRBV10-3 to TRBJ2-1, with D maybe TRBD2 (6 bases). This CDR3 has 11 residues. From germline, CDR1 is ENHRY and CDR2 SYGVKD. The ends were cut back, 6 bases at V and 16 bases at J, with 16 bases in the middle. Here the CDR3 DNA reads TGTGCCATCAGAACCGGGACTGAGGTCTTCTTC. Its protein product is CAIRTGTEVFF.

The chain employs TRBV28 and TRBJ2-1, with 7 bases matching TRBD1. This CDR3 is 15 amino acids long. Germline assignment: CDR1 MDHEN and CDR2 SYDVKM. With 5 bases clipped from V and 2 bases from J, the junction kept 6 bases outside the gene matches. CDR3 loop: CASSIVGTAYNEQFF. As DNA, the CDR3 is TGTGCCAGCAGTATAGTCGGGACAGCCTACAATGAGCAGTTCTTC.

The chain carries TRBV29-1 and TRBJ2-6; D gene uncertain. Trimming removed 4 bases from V and 0 bases from J, with 10 bases in between. The CDR3 runs to 15 residues. CDR1 and CDR2 (germline): SQVTM, ANQGSEA. CDR3 amino acids: CSVVSGNSGANVLTF. CDR3 sequence (DNA): TGCAGCGTTGTCTCAGGAAACTCTGGGGCCAACGTCCTGACTTTC. Using reference TRBV29-1 and TRBJ2-6 for the parts outside the CDR3, the full variable domain is SAVISQKPSRDICQRGTSLTIQCQVDSQVTMMFWYRQQPGQSLTLIATANQGSEATYESGFVIDKFPISRPNLTFSTLTVSNMSPEDSSIYLCSVVSGNSGANVLTFGAGSRLTVL.

CDR3 sequence (DNA): TGCGCCAGCAGCTTGGAGGGGCGGGTTAGGGGGCCAGATACGCAGTATTTT. Protein product: CASSLEGRVRGPDTQYF. This chain connects TRBV5-1 to TRBJ2-3; 7 bases match TRBD1. With V trimmed by 0 bases and J by 4 bases, 11 bases remained unmatched. This CDR3 region has 17 residues. CDR1 is SGHRS, CDR2 YFSETQ, per germline.